This entry is about one T cell receptor beta chain. Treatment specified: randomized to nivolumab then ipilimumab (arm A) or the reverse (arm B). Patients had received no earlier DNA-damaging chemotherapy. Sorted cells were live CD3+CD8+, lacking CD19 and CD56, from PBMCs. Produced via immunoSEQ multiplex PCR; TCRdb's table is partial and in-frame only. The profile shows around 18,000 clones, roughly 74% of them singletons. This sample is drawn from a study of sequential checkpoint blockade in melanoma. Study as a whole: Randomization was 1:1 between first-line nivolumab→ipilimumab and ipilimumab→nivolumab. Each arm's sequence ended with maintenance nivolumab.

This CDR3 region has 16 residues. Trimming took off 4 bases at V and 4 bases at J, with 21 bases between the two ends. Looked up from germline, CDR1 is SGHNT and CDR2 is YYREEE (reference sequence). The chain employs TRBV5-4 and TRBJ2-7; a weak D match, TRBD1 (6 bases). The source was CD8+ T cells sorted from blood (inferred from file names), collected from a patient given nivolumab and ipilimumab in sequence. The TCR sequence derives from a human donor with melanoma. The DNA for the CDR3 is TGTGCCAGCAGCCCAGCCTTTGGGGGCGAGGCTTACGAGCAGTACTTC. Amino acid sequence: CASSPAFGGEAYEQYF.